This entry concerns a single TCR beta chain. Its antigen remains unidentified. These data originate in a study of OX40 agonist ivuxolimab in advanced cancers. Across the whole study: Intravenous ivuxolimab was administered to patients every 2 weeks at 0.01 to 10 mg/kg. Hepatocellular carcinoma, melanoma, renal cell or head and neck cancer occurred in dose-escalation patients. General study findings and limits: CD4+ and CD8+ T cells in blood underwent clonal expansion by week 6 at 0.1 to 3.0 mg/kg.

The protocol was immunoSEQ multiplex PCR, while the TCRdb copy is restricted to in-frame clones and leaves out a portion. The data show about 25,000 clones, 65% to 90% seen once. The CDR3 consists of 11 residues. Germline V gives CDR1 DFQATT, CDR2 SNEGSKA (reference sequence). Trimming removed 6 bases at V and 3 bases at J, with 9 bases between. The input for sequencing was CD4+ or CD8+ T cells sorted from blood, taken in a trial of the OX40 agonist ivuxolimab. The sequence was collected from an adult with an advanced solid tumor such as melanoma, head and neck, liver or kidney cancer. The chain employs TRBV20-1 and TRBJ2-7, with D unresolved. The CDR3 nucleotides are TGCAGTGCCTTACTACTCTACGAGCAGTACTTC. This gives the protein CSALLLYEQYF.